The T cell receptor beta chain under discussion was sequenced for a study of blood T cells in healthy people across ages. Study outcomes and limitations: Both higher diversity and more naive CD4+ cells marked long-lived donors when set against aged donors.

To note about this clonotype: No antigen is known for it. This may be a read error, as it is one base from a much larger clone.

The CDR3 totals 13 residues. Looked up from germline, CDR1 is LGHNA and CDR2 is YSLEER. A minimum of 5 micrograms of total RNA was extracted per sample. A second PCR, run for roughly 7 to 11 cycles, used a sample-barcoded 5' primer plus a J-beta primer mix. Unique molecular identifiers of 12 random nucleotides labeled each cDNA. Using its own MiXCR run on the 5' RACE reads, TCRdb lists one record per CDR3 protein. The data contain 1.5 million to 2 million distinct CDR3 sequences, 28% of them singletons. The sample was blood. The chain has TRBV4-3 and TRBJ2-7, with 7 bases identical to TRBD2. The sequence derives from a young woman in good health. In nucleotides, the CDR3 is TGCGCCAGCAGCCGGGCTAGCGGATACGAGCAGGACTTC. Encoded protein: CASSRASGYEQDF.